This TCR beta chain was sequenced for a study of blood T cell repertoires in COVID-19 (dated by TCRdb to the early 2020s). Context from the whole study: Samples covering the acute and convalescent phases of COVID-19 were provided by collaborators in the United States, Italy and Spain. Nearly every sample came with metadata listing a de-identified subject ID, COVID-19 status, age in years and sex. Deeply sampled blood TCRbeta repertoires from subjects exposed to, actively infected with, or recovered from COVID-19 were included in the dataset. The prospective study material was composed of cDNA or gDNA derived from T cells, B-cell-depleted T cells, or PBMCs. Where available, HLA class I and class II types were obtained from metadata supplied by the sample provider rather than from assay-based typing. The repertoires were released in a freely available public database meant as a resource for research on the immune response to SARS-CoV-2. The samples were drawn from two sources: the first 160 participants of the ongoing ImmuneRACE study, and 1,254 subjects contributed by 6 global collaborators.

TCRbeta CDR3 regions were amplified from genomic DNA using the immunoSEQ Assay, a bias-controlled multiplex PCR. The source study handled its data this way. Within the assay, amplification of reference gene primers was used to estimate how many nucleated cells each sample contained. To quantify the absolute abundance of each unique TCRbeta CDR3 rearrangement, sequence reads were collapsed and filtered. For each sample, productive Simpson clonality was calculated by taking the square root of Simpson's diversity index across productive rearrangements. TCRdb mirrors the immuneACCESS table, restricted to in-frame sequences. Some clones are absent from its copies; in checked studies, under half trace to an unresolved V gene, and the reason for the others is unknown. Clone size and V and J calls were adopted from that table, with D and trimming inferred from the DNA. The sample table records approximately 210,000 clones; 82% of these occur just once. 3.6% of the sample is in the top ten clones.

On this clone: It lacks a known antigen. No much larger clone is present one base from it, and per-base qualities are unavailable.

The germline V end is reduced by 6 bases and the J end by 2 bases; junction bases left unmatched: 8. The CDR3 sequence holds 15 residues, the cysteine and phenylalanine included. CDR3 DNA is the only sequence kept; it has 45 bases, read in frame from the first base. CDR1 and CDR2 were assigned from the germline V gene (reference sequence) as LNHDA and SQIVND. Each collaborating institution followed its own protocols to collect whole blood in K2EDTA tubes. For TCRbeta analysis, collaborators shipped samples in one of three forms: frozen whole blood, isolated PBMCs, or DNA extracted from either of those sample types. The study at large found these results: The amount of clinical and demographic metadata varied by source and participant and was provided uncurated.

This chain joins TRBV19 to TRBJ2-3, with 7 junctional bases fitting TRBD1. This TCR was recovered from a woman over 75 with acute or convalescent COVID-19. The sequenced sample consisted of peripheral blood. The CDR3 region reads CASSPRDSHTDTQYF. Here is the DNA: TGTGCCAGTAGCCCAAGGGACAGTCACACAGATACGCAGTATTTT.